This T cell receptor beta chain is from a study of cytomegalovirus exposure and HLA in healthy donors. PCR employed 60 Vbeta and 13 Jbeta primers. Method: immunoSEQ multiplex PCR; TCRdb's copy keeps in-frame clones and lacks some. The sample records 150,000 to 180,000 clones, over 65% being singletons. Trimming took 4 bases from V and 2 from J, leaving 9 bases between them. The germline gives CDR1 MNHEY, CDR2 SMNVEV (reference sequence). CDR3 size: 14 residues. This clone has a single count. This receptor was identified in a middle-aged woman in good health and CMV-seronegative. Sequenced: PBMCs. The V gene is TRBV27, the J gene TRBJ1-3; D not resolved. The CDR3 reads CASSSNGAGNTIYF. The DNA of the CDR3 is TGTGCCAGCAGTTCAAACGGAGCTGGAAACACCATATATTTT.